The 26 T cell receptor beta chains in this list originate from one sample, sequenced in a study of untreated major depressive disorder. Study-level points and caveats: TRBV05-01 (Vbeta 5.1) usage was higher in CD4+ T cells of depressed patients than controls.

No antigen has been assigned to these receptors. The repertoire was sequenced with immunoSEQ multiplex PCR; TCRdb's copy has only in-frame clones and lacks some. The top ten hold 1.5% to 2% of the sample, which has 10,000 to 15,000 clones, around 90% seen once. The sequenced sample consisted of CD4+ T cells from PBMCs. These receptors came from a woman under 40 with major depressive disorder.

The chain links TRBV10-3 to TRBJ1-1; maybe TRBD1 (5 bases). The CDR3 covers 13 residues. Germline V gives CDR1 ENHRY, CDR2 SYGVKD. Trimming left V 7 bases short and J 4 bases short, with 13 bases between. The CDR3 sequence is CAIKAGRTTEAFF. CDR3 bases: TGTGCCATCAAGGCAGGGAGGACCACTGAAGCTTTCTTT.

The chain employs TRBV6-5 and TRBJ2-4; D is undetermined. Germline V gene sequence: CDR1 MNHEY, CDR2 SVGAGI. V was trimmed by 8 bases and J by 0 bases, leaving 5 bases between them. The CDR3 length is 12 residues. CDR3 residues: CASGRAKNIQYF. DNA for the CDR3: TGTGCCAGCGGAAGAGCCAAAAACATTCAGTACTTC.

This chain links TRBV5-1 with TRBJ2-7, with TRBD2 matching 7 bases. V gave up 4 bases and J gave up 5 bases; unmatched junction bases: 15. The germline gives CDR1 SGHRS, CDR2 YFSETQ. This CDR3 spans 16 amino acids. CDR3 DNA: TGCGCCAGCAGCCACCCGTCCGGGAGGCCCTATGACGAGCAGTACTTC. Residues: CASSHPSGRPYDEQYF.

In DNA, the CDR3 is TGTGTAGGCGGGAGCTCCTACGAGCAGTACTTC. Encoded protein: CVGGSSYEQYF. This chain uses TRBV19 with TRBJ2-7; 7 bases line up with TRBD2. CDR3 size: 11 residues. Germline CDR1 LNHDA, CDR2 SQIVND (reference sequence).

The chain carries TRBV11-2 and TRBJ1-1, with 8 bases lining up with TRBD1. V gave up 6 bases and J gave up 5 bases; unmatched junction bases: 14. The V gene's germline CDR1 is SGHAT and CDR2 FQNNGV. The CDR3 covers 16 residues. The CDR3, as DNA: TGTGCCAGCAGGTATACAGGGGGAAAGAACCCTACTGAAGCTTTCTTT. It yields the protein CASRYTGGKNPTEAFF.

The V and J genes are TRBV4-2 and TRBJ2-3; tentatively, D is TRBD1 (5 bases). V was cut by 0 bases and J by 3 bases, with 7 bases left in between. The CDR3 runs to 14 residues. Looked up from germline, CDR1 is LGHNA and CDR2 is YNFKEQ. CDR3 in amino acids: CASSQDPGTDTQYF. DNA of the CDR3: TGTGCCAGCAGCCAAGACCCAGGGACAGATACGCAGTATTTT.

This chain uses TRBV27 with TRBJ1-2; D might be TRBD1 (5 bases). Deletions cut 3 bases from V and 7 bases from J, with 12 bases between. CDR3 size: 13 residues. The germline gives CDR1 MNHEY, CDR2 SMNVEV (reference sequence). CDR3 amino acids: CASSFTGGSGYTF. The CDR3 DNA reads as TGTGCCAGCAGTTTCACGGGGGGAAGTGGCTACACCTTC.

This rearrangement joins TRBV9 to TRBJ2-5, with 10 bases that match TRBD2. Looked up from germline, CDR1 is SGDLS and CDR2 is YYNGEE. With V trimmed by 1 base and J by 9 bases, 6 bases remained unmatched. CDR3 length: 14 amino acids. The CDR3 is CASSVLAGGSAQYF. The CDR3, as DNA: TGTGCCAGCAGCGTATTAGCGGGAGGAAGTGCCCAGTACTTC.

The chain links TRBV29-1 to TRBJ2-7, with D unresolved. Germline V gene data show CDR1 as SQVTM and CDR2 as ANQGSEA. V was pared by 4 bases and J by 4 bases, with 14 bases between. The CDR3 has 13 residues. The CDR3 is CSVVVGRGYEQYF. In DNA form, the CDR3 reads TGCAGCGTTGTCGTGGGAAGAGGTTACGAGCAGTACTTC.

The gene calls are TRBV6-5 and TRBJ2-7; TRBD1 is a possible D gene (6 bases). Trimming cost V 0 bases and J 6 bases, with 18 bases left between them. The CDR3 contains 16 residues. Germline CDR1 and CDR2: MNHEY and SVGAGI. CDR3 bases: TGTGCCAGCAGTTACTCACAGGGCGGCAGAAGGATCGAGCAGTACTTC. Its translation: CASSYSQGGRRIEQYF.

The chain is built from TRBV10-1 and TRBJ2-2; D not certain. CDR3 length: 15 amino acids. The V end was cut by 0 bases, the J end by 0 bases, with 5 bases between. Germline V CDR1 and CDR2: WNHNN, SYGVQD (reference sequence). CDR3 in DNA: TGCGCCAGCAGTGAGTCTGTAACGAACACCGGGGAGCTGTTTTTT. Translating it yields CASSESVTNTGELFF.

This sequence joins TRBV11-2 and TRBJ2-6; D not certain. Trimming left V 5 bases short and J 1 base short, with 12 bases between. Per the germline V gene, CDR1 is SGHAT and CDR2 is FQNNGV. CDR3 length: 16 residues. The DNA of the CDR3 is TGTGCCAGCAGCCCGTTCTTAAGTTCTGGGGCCAACGTCCTGACTTTC. As protein: CASSPFLSSGANVLTF.

CDR3 amino acids: CASSLRVDSLYTDSGANVLTF. In nucleotides, the CDR3 is TGCGCCAGCAGCTTGCGGGTCGACAGTTTATACACCGACTCTGGGGCCAACGTCCTGACTTTC. V gene TRBV5-1 combines with J gene TRBJ2-6, with D possibly being TRBD1 (5 bases). V lost 1 base and J lost 0, with 23 bases in between. This CDR3 comprises 21 residues. Per the germline V gene, CDR1 is SGHRS and CDR2 is YFSETQ. The full variable domain, in which reference TRBV5-1 and TRBJ2-6 provide the parts outside the CDR3, is KAGVTQTPRYLIKTRGQQVTLSCSPISGHRSVSWYQQTPGQGLQFLFEYFSETQRNKGNFPGRFSGRQFSNSRSEMNVSTLELGDSALYLCASSLRVDSLYTDSGANVLTFGAGSRLTVL.

This chain connects TRBV19 to TRBJ1-5; TRBD1 agrees at 10 bases. The CDR3 spans 17 residues. V trimming: 4 bases; J trimming: 11 bases; junction bases outside the gene matches: 17. Germline V CDR1 and CDR2: LNHDA, SQIVND (reference sequence). Here the CDR3 DNA reads TGTGCCAGTAGTAGGCCAGACCCGGGACAGGGGACCGTGTCCCAGCATTTT. Amino acid sequence: CASSRPDPGQGTVSQHF.

This chain joins TRBV19 and TRBJ2-1, with D maybe TRBD2 (6 bases). CDR3 length: 15 amino acids. The germline V and J ends were trimmed by 10 bases and 5 bases, with 21 bases remaining between them. Germline loops: CDR1 LNHDA, CDR2 SQIVND (reference sequence). CDR3 in DNA: TGTGCCACTGGCCTTCGGAGGGGTACGCACAATGAGCAGTTCTTC. Its translation: CATGLRRGTHNEQFF.

This chain uses TRBV4-1 with TRBJ2-7, with D uncertain. The CDR3 covers 17 residues. CDR1 is MGHRA, CDR2 YSYEKL, per germline. V was clipped by 0 bases and J by 0 bases, with 15 bases between them. The CDR3 region is CASSQDPTRVSSYEQYF. The CDR3 DNA is TGCGCCAGCAGCCAAGATCCGACCCGGGTTTCCTCCTACGAGCAGTACTTC.

This rearrangement joins TRBV12-5 to TRBJ1-1; weak D call: TRBD1 (5 bases). The CDR3 has 14 amino acids. From germline, CDR1 is LGHNT and CDR2 FRNRAP. V gave up 5 bases and J gave up 4 bases, with 14 bases separating them. The CDR3 bases are TGTGCTAGTGGTATTGGGGGTCTGAGCACTGAAGCTTTCTTT. Translated: CASGIGGLSTEAFF.

This clone has just one count. The chain carries TRBV7-2 and TRBJ2-1; D gene ambiguous. Trimming took 5 bases from V and 4 from J, leaving 12 bases between them. The CDR3 contains 14 residues. Germline V gene sequence: CDR1 SGHTA, CDR2 FQGNSA. This chain's CDR3 is CASSIMLGYNEQFF. The CDR3 DNA reads as TGTGCCAGCAGCATCATGCTCGGTTACAATGAGCAGTTCTTC.

The count of this clone is one. The V call is TRBV11-3, the J call TRBJ2-1; no clear D gene. Deletions cut 5 bases from V and 4 bases from J, with 15 bases between. The CDR3 sequence is 15 residues long. CDR1 and CDR2 from the germline V gene are SGHNT and YENEEA. The CDR3 DNA reads TGTGCCAGCAGCCGACAAGAGTCAGCTTACAATGAGCAGTTCTTC. It yields the protein CASSRQESAYNEQFF.

J is TRBJ1-5 and V is TRBV15; the D is unclear. CDR1 is LNHNV and CDR2 is YYDKDF in the germline V gene (reference sequence). Trimming pared 5 bases from V and 2 bases from J, leaving 13 bases between. The CDR3 contains 15 residues. In DNA form, the CDR3 reads TGTGCCACCAGCCGGAGTGGAGTGGGCAATCAGCCCCAGCATTTT. Its translation is CATSRSGVGNQPQHF.

The V and J genes are TRBV7-9 and TRBJ2-3; the D is unclear. V lost 2 bases and J 3 bases, leaving 15 bases between the germline ends. The CDR3 spans 16 residues. Germline assignment: CDR1 SEHNR and CDR2 FQNEAQ (reference sequence). CDR3 loop: CASSLFLGGRTDTQYF. The CDR3 DNA is TGTGCCAGCAGCTTATTTCTGGGCGGTAGGACAGATACGCAGTATTTT.

The chain couples TRBV7-2 to TRBJ1-1; a possible D gene is TRBD1 (5 bases). The CDR3 runs 14 residues. CDR1 and CDR2 (germline): SGHTA, FQGNSA. The V end was cut by 4 bases, the J end by 6 bases, with 15 bases between. DNA of the CDR3: TGTGCCAGCAGCTACCGGCGGGAAGGGGCTGAAGCTTTCTTT. Encoded protein: CASSYRREGAEAFF.

This rearrangement joins TRBV18 to TRBJ2-7; 12 nucleotides line up with TRBD2. The V and J ends lost 5 bases and 1 base, in that order; junction bases with no gene match: 3. CDR3 length equals 15 residues. Per the germline V gene, CDR1 is KGHSH and CDR2 is LQKENI. CDR3 sequence (DNA): TGTGCCAGCTCATCCGGACTAGCGGGATCCTACGAGCAGTACTTC. Protein product: CASSSGLAGSYEQYF.

The chain joins TRBV4-3 to TRBJ2-3, with D possibly TRBD2 on 5 matching bases. CDR1 is LGHNA and CDR2 is YSLEER in the germline V gene. V was clipped by 1 base and J by 6 bases, with 8 bases between them. The CDR3 extends over 13 amino acids. For the CDR3, the DNA is TGCGCCAGCAGCCAAGGGAGGAGGGATACGCAGTATTTT. It yields the protein CASSQGRRDTQYF.

This rearrangement joins TRBV30 to TRBJ2-1; D might be TRBD2 (5 bases). CDR1 and CDR2 (germline): GTSNPN, SVGIG (reference sequence). Trimming stripped 0 bases from V and 7 bases from J, with 7 bases between. This CDR3 has 12 amino acids. CDR3 in DNA: TGTGCCTGGAGTGTCCGGAGGAATGAGCAGTTCTTC. Its translation is CAWSVRRNEQFF.

The chain links TRBV7-6 to TRBJ1-1; unclear D gene. V dropped 3 bases and J dropped 0 bases, with 17 bases sitting between them. The CDR3 has 17 residues. The germline gives CDR1 SGHVS, CDR2 FNYEAQ. The CDR3 protein is CASSFLDPGSMNTEAFF. CDR3 bases: TGTGCCAGCAGCTTTTTGGACCCTGGATCCATGAACACTGAAGCTTTCTTT.